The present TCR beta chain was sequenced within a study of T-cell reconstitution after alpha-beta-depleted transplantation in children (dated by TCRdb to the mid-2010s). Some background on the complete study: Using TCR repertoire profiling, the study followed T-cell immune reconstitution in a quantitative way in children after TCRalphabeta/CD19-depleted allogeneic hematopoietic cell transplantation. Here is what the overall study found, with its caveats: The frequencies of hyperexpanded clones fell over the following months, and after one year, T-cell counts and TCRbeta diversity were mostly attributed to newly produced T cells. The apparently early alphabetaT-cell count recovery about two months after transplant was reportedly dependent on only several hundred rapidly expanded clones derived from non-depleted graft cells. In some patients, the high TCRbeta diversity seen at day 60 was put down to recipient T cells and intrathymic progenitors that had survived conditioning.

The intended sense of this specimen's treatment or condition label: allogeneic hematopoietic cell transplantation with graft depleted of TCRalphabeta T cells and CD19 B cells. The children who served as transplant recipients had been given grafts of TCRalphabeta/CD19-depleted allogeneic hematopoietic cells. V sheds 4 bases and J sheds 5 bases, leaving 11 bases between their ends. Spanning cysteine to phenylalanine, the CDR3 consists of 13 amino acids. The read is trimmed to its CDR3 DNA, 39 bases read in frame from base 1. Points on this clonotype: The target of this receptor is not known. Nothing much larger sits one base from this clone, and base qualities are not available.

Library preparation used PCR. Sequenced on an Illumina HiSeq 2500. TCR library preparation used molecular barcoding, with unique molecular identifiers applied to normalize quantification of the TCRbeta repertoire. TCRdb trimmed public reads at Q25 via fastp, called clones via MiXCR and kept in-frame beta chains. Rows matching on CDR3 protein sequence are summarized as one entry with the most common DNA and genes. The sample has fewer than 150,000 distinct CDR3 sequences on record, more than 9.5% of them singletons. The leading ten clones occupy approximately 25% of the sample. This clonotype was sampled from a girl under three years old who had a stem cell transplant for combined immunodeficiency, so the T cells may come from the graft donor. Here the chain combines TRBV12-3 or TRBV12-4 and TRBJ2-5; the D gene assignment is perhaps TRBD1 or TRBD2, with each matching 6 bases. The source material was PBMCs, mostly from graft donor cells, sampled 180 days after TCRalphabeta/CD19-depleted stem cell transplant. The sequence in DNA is TGTGCCAGCAGTTCGGGGGCAGTGGAGACCCAGTACTTC. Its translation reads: CASSSGAVETQYF.